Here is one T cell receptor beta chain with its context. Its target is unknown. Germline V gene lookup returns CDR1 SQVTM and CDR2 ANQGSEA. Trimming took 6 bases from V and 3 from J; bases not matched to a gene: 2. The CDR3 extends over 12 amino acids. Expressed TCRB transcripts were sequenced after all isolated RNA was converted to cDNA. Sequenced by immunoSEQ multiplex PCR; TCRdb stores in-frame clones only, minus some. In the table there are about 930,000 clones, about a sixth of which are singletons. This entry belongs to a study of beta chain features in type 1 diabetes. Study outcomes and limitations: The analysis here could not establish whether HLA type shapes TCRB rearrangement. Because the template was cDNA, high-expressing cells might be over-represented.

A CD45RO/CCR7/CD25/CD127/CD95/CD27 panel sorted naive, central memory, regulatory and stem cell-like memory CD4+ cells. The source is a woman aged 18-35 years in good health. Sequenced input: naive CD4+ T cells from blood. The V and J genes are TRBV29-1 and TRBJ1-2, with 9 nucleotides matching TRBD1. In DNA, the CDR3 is TGCAGCGTACAGGGGGCGGACTATGGCTACACCTTC. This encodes CSVQGADYGYTF. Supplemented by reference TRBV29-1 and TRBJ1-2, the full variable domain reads SAVISQKPSRDICQRGTSLTIQCQVDSQVTMMFWYRQQPGQSLTLIATANQGSEATYESGFVIDKFPISRPNLTFSTLTVSNMSPEDSSIYLCSVQGADYGYTFGSGTRLTVV.